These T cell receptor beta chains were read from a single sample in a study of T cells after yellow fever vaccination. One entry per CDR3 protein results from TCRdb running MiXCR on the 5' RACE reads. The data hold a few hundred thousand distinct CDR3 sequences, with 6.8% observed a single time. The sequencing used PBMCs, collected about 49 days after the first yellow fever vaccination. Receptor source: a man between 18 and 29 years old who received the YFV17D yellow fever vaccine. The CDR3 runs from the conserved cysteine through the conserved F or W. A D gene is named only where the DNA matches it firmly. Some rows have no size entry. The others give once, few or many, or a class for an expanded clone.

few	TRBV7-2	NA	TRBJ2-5	CASSTISERETQYF	TGTGCCAGCAGCACCATCTCCGAGAGGGAGACCCAGTACTTC
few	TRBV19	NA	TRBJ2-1	CASSGAHFVGEQFF	TGTGCCAGTAGTGGGGCGCACTTCGTAGGTGAGCAGTTCTTC
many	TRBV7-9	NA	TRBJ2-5	CASSGNRPPRSETQYF	TGTGCCAGCAGTGGAAATCGTCCCCCAAGATCTGAGACCCAGTACTTC
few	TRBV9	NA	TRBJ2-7	CASSEWDRAYEQYF	TGTGCCAGCAGCGAGTGGGACCGAGCCTACGAGCAGTACTTC
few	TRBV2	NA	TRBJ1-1	CASRPHAQQTEAFF	TGTGCCAGCAGACCACACGCTCAGCAGACTGAAGCTTTCTTT
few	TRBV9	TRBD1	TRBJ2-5	CASSPYGTGGETQYF	TGTGCCAGCAGCCCCTATGGGACAGGCGGAGAGACCCAGTACTTC
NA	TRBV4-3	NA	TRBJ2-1	CASSRLYQGKQNNEQFF	TGCGCCAGCAGCCGACTTTACCAGGGTAAACAGAACAATGAGCAGTTCTTC
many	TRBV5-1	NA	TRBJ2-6	CASSLVRASGSGANVLTF	TGCGCCAGCAGCTTGGTAAGGGCATCGGGCTCTGGGGCCAACGTCCTGACTTTC
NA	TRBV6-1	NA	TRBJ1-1	CASSVKGPAEASF	TGTGCCAGCAGTGTTAAAGGACCGGCTGAAGCTTCCTTT
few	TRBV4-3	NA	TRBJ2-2	CASSQELSGGATGELFF	TGCGCCAGCAGCCAAGAACTATCCGGGGGCGCCACCGGGGAGCTGTTTTTT
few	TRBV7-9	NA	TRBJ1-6	CASAGYYNSPLHF	TGTGCCAGCGCAGGGTACTATAATTCACCCCTCCACTTT
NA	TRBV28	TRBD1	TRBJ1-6	CAGRDSAYNSPLHF	TGTGCCGGACGGGACAGCGCTTATAATTCACCCCTCCACTTT
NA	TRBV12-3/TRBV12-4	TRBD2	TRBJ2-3	CASAPIAGGTDTQYF	TGTGCCAGCGCGCCGATAGCGGGGGGGACAGATACGCAGTATTTT
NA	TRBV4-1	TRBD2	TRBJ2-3	CASSHSGGAADTQYF	TGCGCCAGCAGCCATAGCGGGGGGGCGGCAGATACGCAGTATTTT
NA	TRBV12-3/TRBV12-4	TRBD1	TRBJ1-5	CASSLGTGFQPQHF	TGTGCCAGCAGTTTGGGGACAGGGTTTCAGCCCCAGCATTTT
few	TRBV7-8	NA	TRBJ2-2	CASTSSDIANTGELFF	TGTGCCAGCACCTCCTCTGATATCGCGAACACCGGGGAGCTGTTTTTT
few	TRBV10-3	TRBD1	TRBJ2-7	CATRAGTGSYEQYF	TGTGCCACCCGAGCCGGGACAGGGTCCTACGAGCAGTACTTC
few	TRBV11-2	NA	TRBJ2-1	CASSQGQGGSYNEQFF	TGTGCCAGCAGCCAAGGACAGGGAGGGTCCTACAATGAGCAGTTCTTC
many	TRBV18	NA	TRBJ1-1	CASSPRTQGHTEAFF	TGTGCCAGCTCACCACGAACACAGGGACACACTGAAGCTTTCTTT
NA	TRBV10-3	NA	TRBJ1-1	CAISESVGGGNTEAFF	TGTGCCATCAGTGAGTCCGTAGGCGGAGGGAACACTGAAGCTTTCTTT
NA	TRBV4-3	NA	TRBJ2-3	CASSQELTDTQYF	TGCGCCAGCAGCCAAGAGCTCACAGATACGCAGTATTTT
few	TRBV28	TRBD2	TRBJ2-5	CQVAGGPYMETQYF	TGCCAGGTAGCGGGGGGGCCTTATATGGAGACCCAGTACTTC
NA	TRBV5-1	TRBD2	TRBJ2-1	CASSSKRGPYNEQFF	TGCGCCAGCAGCTCCAAGCGGGGCCCCTACAATGAGCAGTTCTTC
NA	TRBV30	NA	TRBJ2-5	CAWSVGGGVKTQYF	TGTGCCTGGAGTGTGGGGGGGGGCGTCAAGACCCAGTACTTC
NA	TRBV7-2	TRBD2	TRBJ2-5	CASSLDLAGGILETQYF	TGTGCCAGCAGCCTCGACCTAGCGGGGGGTATACTCGAGACCCAGTACTTC
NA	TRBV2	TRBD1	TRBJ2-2	CASSTHRGRNGELFF	TGTGCCAGCAGTACCCACAGGGGACGAAACGGGGAGCTGTTTTTT
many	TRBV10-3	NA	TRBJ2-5	CAIKGTAQETQYF	TGTGCCATCAAGGGGACGGCCCAAGAGACCCAGTACTTC
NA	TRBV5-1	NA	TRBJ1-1	CASSLRQLMNTEAFF	TGCGCCAGCAGCCTACGACAGTTGATGAACACTGAAGCTTTCTTT